A selection of T cell receptor beta chains follows, all from one sample in a study of cytomegalovirus exposure and HLA in healthy donors. Some clones are missing from TCRdb's copy, which holds only in-frame ones; the method was immunoSEQ multiplex PCR. Seen here are fewer than 200,000 clones, more than 80% observed once, and the top ten hold around 6.7%. The sequencing input was PBMCs. All receptors derive from a woman in her twenties or thirties in good health and CMV-seropositive. Each CDR3 is given with its conserved first and last residue. D genes are given only for firm matches. The size field is filled for only some rows; it gives once, few, many or a size class.

D,size,J,V,CDR3,DNA
.,.,TRBJ1-5,TRBV6-6,CASRKGTNSNQPQHF,TGTGCCAGCAGGAAAGGGACAAATAGCAATCAGCCCCAGCATTTT
TRBD2,.,TRBJ2-7,TRBV7-2,CASSLPSGGVEQYF,TGTGCCAGCAGCTTACCGAGCGGGGGGGTCGAGCAGTACTTC
TRBD1,.,TRBJ1-6,TRBV19,CASRSRDRGSSPLHF,TGTGCCAGTAGGAGCCGGGACAGGGGATCTTCACCCCTCCACTTT
.,.,TRBJ1-2,TRBV27,CASRPSIGTMGGYTF,TGTGCCAGCAGACCCAGCATCGGGACAATGGGGGGCTACACCTTC
TRBD1,.,TRBJ2-7,TRBV7-2,CASSLGGTVNYEQYF,TGTGCCAGCAGCTTAGGGGGGACAGTCAACTACGAGCAGTACTTC
.,few,TRBJ1-1,TRBV7-2,CASSLLVAPGNTEAFF,TGTGCCAGCAGCTTATTAGTGGCACCGGGGAACACTGAAGCTTTCTTT
.,.,TRBJ1-4,TRBV10-2,CASIDRHLNEKLFF,TGCGCCAGCATAGACCGACATTTGAATGAAAAACTGTTTTTT
.,once,TRBJ1-1,TRBV7-2,CASSLQEGTEAFF,TGTGCCAGCAGCTTACAAGAGGGCACTGAAGCTTTCTTT
TRBD1,.,TRBJ1-2,TRBV16,CASSQPRTGEGYTF,TGTGCCAGCAGCCAACCTAGGACAGGGGAAGGCTACACCTTC
TRBD1,.,TRBJ1-2,TRBV9,CASSVRQGDGYTF,TGTGCCAGCAGCGTTCGACAGGGAGATGGCTACACCTTC
.,.,TRBJ1-1,TRBV7-2,CASSLFGGRGNTEAFF,TGTGCCAGCAGCTTGTTTGGGGGCAGGGGGAACACTGAAGCTTTCTTT
.,.,TRBJ2-1,TRBV7-9,CASSVTQGKVYNEQFF,TGTGCCAGCAGCGTTACACAGGGAAAGGTCTACAATGAGCAGTTCTTC
.,.,TRBJ1-3,TRBV28,CASRSSGNTIYF,TGTGCCAGCAGGAGTAGTGGAAACACCATATATTTT
TRBD2,.,TRBJ2-1,TRBV27,CASSRILSGGALEQFF,TGTGCCAGCAGTCGAATCCTTAGCGGGGGGGCACTCGAGCAGTTCTTC
.,.,TRBJ1-6,TRBV7-2,CASSIRNNSPLHF,TGTGCCAGCAGCATCAGAAATAATTCACCCCTCCACTTT
.,once,TRBJ1-1,TRBV5-4,CASSFPDRWNTEAFF,TGTGCCAGCAGCTTCCCGGACAGATGGAACACTGAAGCTTTCTTT
.,.,TRBJ1-2,TRBV4-2,CASSQDHDSYYGYTF,TGTGCCAGCAGCCAAGATCACGACAGCTACTATGGCTACACCTTC
TRBD1,.,TRBJ1-6,TRBV10-3,CAIREQGAHGSPLHF,TGTGCCATCAGGGAACAGGGGGCGCACGGTTCACCCCTCCACTTT
.,.,TRBJ2-7,TRBV7-9,CAARTGTYEQYF,TGTGCCGCTCGGACGGGAACCTACGAGCAGTACTTC
.,.,TRBJ1-3,TRBV9,CASSSRTDLSGNTIYF,TGTGCCAGCAGCTCTCGGACAGACCTCTCTGGAAACACCATATATTTT
TRBD1,.,TRBJ2-1,TRBV27,CASSLIGRGPAGEQFF,TGTGCCAGCAGTTTAATCGGCAGGGGGCCCGCCGGTGAGCAGTTCTTC